This T cell receptor beta chain was sequenced in a study of spatial heterogeneity in lung cancer (dated by TCRdb to 2018 to 2020). For context, the study as a whole: More beta-chain than alpha-chain transcripts were consistently detected, likely reflecting higher beta-chain transcript abundance. A strong correlation was found between TCR transcript counts in tumor regions and a T cell transcriptional module score from matched bulk RNA-seq. In the raw uncorrected reads, each unique combination of TCR and UMI appeared on average more than ten times. TCR alpha and beta repertoires were quantitatively compared across multiple tumor regions, matched nontumor lung and blood in non-small cell lung cancer. Nonsynonymous mutation counts, determined by whole-exome sequencing of tumor tissue, were related to features of the TCR repertoire. Both alpha and beta chains were TCR-sequenced in samples taken at surgery, namely 220 tumor regions, 61 to 65 matched nontumor lung samples and about 58 PBMC samples. General conclusions and limits of the study: The count of ubiquitous expanded TCRs correlated with the count of ubiquitous nonsynonymous mutations, and the count of regional expanded TCRs correlated with the count of regional nonsynonymous mutations. The tumor nonsynonymous mutation count correlated with the number of expanded alpha and beta TCRs within the tumor. Estimated TCR-seq coverage of tumor T cells was only roughly 7% for alpha chains and roughly 12% for beta chains. Additional single-cell paired TCR alpha and beta sequencing was considered necessary to confirm, at a functional level, the hypothesis that regional TCRs recognize regional mutations.

Libraries came from 5' RACE. TCRdb records NextSeq 500 as the sequencer. In the TCR library protocol, a unique molecular identifier was attached to each TCR cDNA molecule so that PCR and sequencing errors could be corrected. The source study handled its data this way. Decombinator tools were used for TCR identification, UMI-based error correction and CDR3 extraction. TCRs above a frequency of 2 per 1,000, corresponding to the top 1% of the tumor frequency distribution, were defined as expanded. Expanded tumor TCRs statistically deemed absent (corrected P<0.05) from at least one tumor region were classed as regional, and all other expanded tumor TCRs were classed as ubiquitous. Rényi diversity was computed with the R vegan package after subsampling each repertoire 100 times to 5,000 TCRs. CDR3 similarity networks were constructed using string-kernel similarity of amino acid triplets, with links drawn between CDR3s whose pairwise similarity was above 0.82. Using fastp at Q25 and MiXCR, TCRdb reprocessed the public reads and kept productive beta chains. Under each unique CDR3 protein, matching rows form one entry showing the most common genes and DNA. For this entry, the V and J calls and clone size follow TCRdb and not the study's own pipeline. The sample table records around 26,000 distinct CDR3 sequences; more than 8% of these occur just once. The ten biggest clones cover just under 8% of the sample.

The time point label on this specimen signifies: sample taken at primary tumor resection. Samples were obtained from 70 to 85 patients with early-stage, untreated non-small cell lung cancer from the lung TRACERx cohort. Whole RNA extracted from tumor and nontumor lung tissue, or from cryopreserved PBMC samples, was used for TCR sequencing without cell sorting. A patient was chosen for TCR sequencing only when enough RNA was available from at least two tumor regions. A lung pathologist reviewed the tumor and adjacent nontumor lung specimens before the specimens were selected. As to this clonotype: Its antigen is still unknown. No much larger clonotype is one base removed from it; base qualities were not supplied.

Inclusive of the bounding cysteine and phenylalanine, the CDR3 is 13 residues long. Of all the DNA, just the CDR3 is kept, 39 bases in frame from base 1. From a lookup of the germline V gene, CDR1 and CDR2 are MDHEN and SYDVKM. At the junction V is shortened by 5 bases and J by 5 bases, with 12 bases in between. The sequencing used lung tumor tissue, collected at surgery. The chain couples TRBV28 to TRBJ1-2; the D gene lacks a confident call. The sequence derives from a male donor with early-stage non-small cell lung cancer. The nucleotide sequence is given as TGTGCCAGCAGTCCTGGCGGCGGATATGGCTACACCTTC. This codes for CASSPGGGYGYTF.